This T cell receptor (beta chain) was retrieved from a study of identical twins (dated by TCRdb to 2016 to 2018). Regarding the study in general: The study deep-sequenced TCR alpha and beta repertoires from monozygotic twins, unrelated adults of various ages and cord blood to test whether fetal clonotypes persist. Replicate twin experiments were performed at different times using different library preparation protocols to rule out contamination. What the work shows at the level of the full study, not this receptor alone: Zero-insertion analyses could be partly confounded by invariant T cells such as MAIT and iNKT, although diverse VJ usage argued against such confounding for most clonotypes. Fewer insertions were carried by abundant cord blood beta clonotypes; a weaker similar trend was observed in young adult naive repertoires, while no such trend was observed in memory repertoires. Because the same donors could not be followed over many years, the conclusions depended on cross-sectional statistical analysis. A weaker excess of twin sharing was found in beta out-of-frame sequences because the signal-to-noise ratio was lowered by fewer shared sequences. Recombination models systematically underestimated out-of-frame TCR alpha sharing in monozygotic twins but agreed with sharing between unrelated individuals. Compared with coincidental sharing between unrelated individuals, an excess of low generation-probability sequences was observed among out-of-frame TCR alpha sequences shared between twins.

As to this clonotype: Its specific antigen is unknown. Within one base of it there is no much larger clone, and no base qualities were kept.

Receptor libraries were prepared by 5' RACE. Sequencing instrument: Illumina HiSeq 2000. Template switching introduced a universal primer binding site; the final cDNA contained a unique molecular identifier, enabling accurate counting of TCR cDNA molecules. Specific primers in the conserved constant-segment region were used to synthesize first-strand cDNA for the TCR alpha and beta chains. To control for contamination, every cDNA library was double barcoded, receiving both a SMART-Mk sample barcode and Illumina barcodes. TruSeq adapter sequences along with Illumina sample barcodes were introduced in two successive PCR steps. The TCR alpha and beta cDNA libraries were sequenced on the Illumina HiSeq platform using custom primers. From the authors' description of their analysis: Unique molecular identifiers were extracted from raw reads with MiGEC, and CDR3 positions were determined with MiXCR. For each individual, recombination models were inferred using an EM algorithm with the repgenHMM and IGoR tools. The tcR package in R was used for shared clonotype analysis, with sharing normalized by the product of cloneset sizes. To study raw recombination free of thymic and clonal selection effects, out-of-frame nonproductive sequences were analyzed. TCRdb reanalyzed the raw reads on its own, using fastp at Q25 for trimming and MiXCR for clone calling, and kept in-frame beta chains. Entries are consolidated by CDR3 protein sequence, retaining the most common genes and DNA. It is TCRdb's table, rather than the study itself, that gives the V and J calls and clone size. The sample profile shows under 500,000 distinct CDR3 sequences; 13% to 15% of them were found once. The ten largest clonotypes hold approximately 1% of the sample.

All donors were healthy Caucasians. Three pairs of female monozygotic twins, all aged about 18 to 30 years, made up the twin cohort. Positive isolation kits from Invitrogen were used to isolate CD4+ and CD8+ T cell populations. V and J lose 10 bases and 0 bases, and a span of 16 bases separates them. For CDR1 and CDR2, the germline V gene (reference sequence) lists LNHDA and SQIVND. CDR3 length: 15 amino acids, cysteine to phenylalanine. Just CDR3 DNA is preserved here, 45 bases in frame from base 1. These data were also reused for a study on yellow fever vaccine responses in identical twins. As that second paper reports: The authors reported that the T cell response to vaccination in identical twins appeared partly convergent and partly personalized. Focusing on identical twins, the study followed the T cell clones that responded to the vaccine, and did so with precision.

The sequencing input was CD4+ T cells sorted from blood. This sequence originates from a woman between 18 and 29 years old in good health. The chain uses TRBV19 and TRBJ2-1; no D segment can be confidently identified. The CDR3 region: CATARFAGSYNEQFF. The DNA sequence is as follows: TGTGCCACCGCCCGGTTCGCCGGCTCCTACAATGAGCAGTTCTTC.